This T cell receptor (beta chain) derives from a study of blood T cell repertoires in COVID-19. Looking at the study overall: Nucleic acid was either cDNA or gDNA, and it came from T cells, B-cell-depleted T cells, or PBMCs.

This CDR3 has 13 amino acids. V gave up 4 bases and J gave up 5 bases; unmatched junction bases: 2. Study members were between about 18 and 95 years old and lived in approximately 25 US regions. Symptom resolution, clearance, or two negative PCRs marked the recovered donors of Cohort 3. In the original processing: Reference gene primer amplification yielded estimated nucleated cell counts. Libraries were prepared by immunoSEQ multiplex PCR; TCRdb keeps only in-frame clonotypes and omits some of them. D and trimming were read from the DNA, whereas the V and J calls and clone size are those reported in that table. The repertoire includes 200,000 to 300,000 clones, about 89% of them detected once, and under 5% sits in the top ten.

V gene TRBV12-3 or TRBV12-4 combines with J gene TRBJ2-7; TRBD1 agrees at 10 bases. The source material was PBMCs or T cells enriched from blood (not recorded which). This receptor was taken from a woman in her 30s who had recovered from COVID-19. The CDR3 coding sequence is TGTGCCAGCAGTTGGGGACAGGGGAACGAGCAGTACTTC. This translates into CASSWGQGNEQYF.